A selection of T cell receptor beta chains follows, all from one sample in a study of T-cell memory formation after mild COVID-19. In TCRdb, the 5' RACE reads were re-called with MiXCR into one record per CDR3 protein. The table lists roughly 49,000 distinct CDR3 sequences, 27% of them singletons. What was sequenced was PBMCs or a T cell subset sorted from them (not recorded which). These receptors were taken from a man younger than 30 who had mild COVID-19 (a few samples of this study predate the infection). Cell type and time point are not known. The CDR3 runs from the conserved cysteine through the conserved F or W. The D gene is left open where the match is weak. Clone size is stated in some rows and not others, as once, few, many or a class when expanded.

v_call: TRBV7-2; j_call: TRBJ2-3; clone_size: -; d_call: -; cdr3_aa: CASSLITGAVTDTQYF; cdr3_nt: TGTGCCAGCAGCTTAATTACGGGGGCCGTCACAGATACGCAGTATTTT
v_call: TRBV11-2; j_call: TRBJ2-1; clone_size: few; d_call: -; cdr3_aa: CASNRFGRSSYNEQFF; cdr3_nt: TGTGCCAGCAACAGGTTCGGGCGGAGCTCCTACAATGAGCAGTTCTTC
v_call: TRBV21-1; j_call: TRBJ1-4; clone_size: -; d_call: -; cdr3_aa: CASSKAGPDLWALLFF; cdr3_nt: TGTGCCAGCAGCAAAGCTGGTCCGGACCTCTGGGCGCTACTGTTTTTT
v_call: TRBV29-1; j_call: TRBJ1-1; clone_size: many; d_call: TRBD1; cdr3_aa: CSVDTGEDTEAFF; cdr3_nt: TGCAGCGTTGATACAGGGGAGGACACTGAAGCTTTCTTT
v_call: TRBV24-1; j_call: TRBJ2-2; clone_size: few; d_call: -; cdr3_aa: CATSDPRGTNTGELFF; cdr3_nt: TGTGCCACCAGTGATCCGAGGGGGACGAACACCGGGGAGCTGTTTTTT
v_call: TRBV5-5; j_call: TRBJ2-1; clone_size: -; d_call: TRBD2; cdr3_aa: CASSGGGAILNEQFF; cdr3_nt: TGTGCCAGCAGCGGCGGGGGGGCCATCTTGAATGAGCAGTTCTTC
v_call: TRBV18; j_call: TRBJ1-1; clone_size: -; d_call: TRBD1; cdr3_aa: CASSSRDRGTEAFF; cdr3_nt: TGTGCCAGCTCAAGCCGGGACAGGGGCACTGAAGCTTTCTTT
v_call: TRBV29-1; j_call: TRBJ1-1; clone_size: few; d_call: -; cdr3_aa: CSVDARGLNTEAFF; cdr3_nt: TGCAGCGTTGATGCCAGGGGCTTGAACACTGAAGCTTTCTTT
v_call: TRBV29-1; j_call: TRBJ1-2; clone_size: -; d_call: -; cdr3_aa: CSVVMLNYGYTF; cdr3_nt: TGCAGCGTTGTTATGCTTAACTATGGCTACACCTTC
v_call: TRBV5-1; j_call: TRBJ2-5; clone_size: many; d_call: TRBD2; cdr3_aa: CASSFSGGETQYF; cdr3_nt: TGCGCCAGCAGCTTCAGCGGGGGGGAGACCCAGTACTTC
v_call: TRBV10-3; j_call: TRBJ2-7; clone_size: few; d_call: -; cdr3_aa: CAISESYSSYEQYF; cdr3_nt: TGTGCCATCAGTGAGTCTTACAGCTCCTACGAGCAGTACTTC
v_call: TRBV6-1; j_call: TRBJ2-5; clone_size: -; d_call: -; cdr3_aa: CASSEPTVQETQYF; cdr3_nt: TGTGCCAGCAGTGAACCTACAGTACAAGAGACCCAGTACTTC
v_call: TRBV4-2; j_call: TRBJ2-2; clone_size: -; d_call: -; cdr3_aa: CASSTRTVTGELFF; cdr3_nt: TGTGCCAGCAGCACAAGGACAGTTACCGGGGAGCTGTTTTTT
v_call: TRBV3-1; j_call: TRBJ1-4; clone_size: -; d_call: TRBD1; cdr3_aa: CASSPGTGGEKLFF; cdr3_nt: TGTGCCAGCAGCCCAGGGACAGGGGGTGAAAAACTGTTTTTT
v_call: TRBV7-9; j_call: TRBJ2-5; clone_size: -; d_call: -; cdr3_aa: CASSFQGPQETQYF; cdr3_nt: TGTGCCAGCAGCTTTCAGGGGCCCCAAGAGACCCAGTACTTC
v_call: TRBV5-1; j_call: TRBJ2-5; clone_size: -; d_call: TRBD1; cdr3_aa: CASSDPTGAVEETQYF; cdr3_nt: TGCGCCAGCAGCGACCCAACAGGGGCGGTAGAAGAGACCCAGTACTTC
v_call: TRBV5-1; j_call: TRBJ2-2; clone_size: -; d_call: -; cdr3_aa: CASSLELAGELFF; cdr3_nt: TGCGCCAGCAGCTTGGAACTAGCCGGGGAGCTGTTTTTT
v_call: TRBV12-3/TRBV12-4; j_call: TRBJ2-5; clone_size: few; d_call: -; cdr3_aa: CASSLEGPSYQETQYF; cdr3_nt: TGTGCCAGCAGTTTGGAAGGGCCCTCGTACCAAGAGACCCAGTACTTC
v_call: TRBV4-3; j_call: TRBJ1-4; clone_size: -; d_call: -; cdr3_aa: CASSQDRQVGNEKLFF; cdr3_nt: TGCGCCAGCAGCCAAGATCGACAGGTCGGGAATGAAAAACTGTTTTTT
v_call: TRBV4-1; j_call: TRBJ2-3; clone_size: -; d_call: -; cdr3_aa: CASSLDGQLERPATDTQYF; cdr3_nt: TGCGCCAGCAGCCTCGACGGACAGTTGGAAAGGCCGGCTACAGATACGCAGTATTTT
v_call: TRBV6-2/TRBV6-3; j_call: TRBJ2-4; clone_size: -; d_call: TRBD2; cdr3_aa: CASSGTSGEGDIQYF; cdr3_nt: TGTGCCAGCAGTGGGACTAGCGGGGAAGGGGACATTCAGTACTTC
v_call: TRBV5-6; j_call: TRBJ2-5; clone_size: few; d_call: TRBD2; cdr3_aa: CASSRNLAAGLRETQYF; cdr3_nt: TGTGCCAGCAGCCGAAATTTGGCAGCGGGGCTTCGAGAGACCCAGTACTTC
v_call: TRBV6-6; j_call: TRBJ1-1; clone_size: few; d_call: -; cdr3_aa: CASSSAENTEAFF; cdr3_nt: TGTGCCAGCAGTTCGGCAGAGAACACTGAAGCTTTCTTT
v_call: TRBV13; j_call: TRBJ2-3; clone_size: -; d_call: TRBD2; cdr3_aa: CASSTRGAGGPKDTQYF; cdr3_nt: TGTGCCAGCAGCACCCGCGGGGCGGGGGGGCCCAAAGATACGCAGTATTTT
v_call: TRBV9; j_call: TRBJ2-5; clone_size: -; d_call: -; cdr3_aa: CASSVGDTEETQYF; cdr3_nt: TGTGCCAGCAGCGTAGGGGACACCGAGGAGACCCAGTACTTC
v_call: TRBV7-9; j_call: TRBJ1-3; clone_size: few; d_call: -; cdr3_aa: CASSSEWGNTIYF; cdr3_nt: TGTGCCAGCAGCTCCGAATGGGGAAACACCATATATTTT
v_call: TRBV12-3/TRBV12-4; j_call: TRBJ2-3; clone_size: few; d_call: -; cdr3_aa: CASSLGGGPSDTQYF; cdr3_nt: TGTGCCAGCAGCCTTGGAGGGGGGCCCTCAGATACGCAGTATTTT
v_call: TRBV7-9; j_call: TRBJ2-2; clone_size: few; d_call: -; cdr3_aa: CASSLGPGTGELFF; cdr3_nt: TGTGCCAGCAGCTTAGGTCCAGGGACCGGGGAGCTGTTTTTT
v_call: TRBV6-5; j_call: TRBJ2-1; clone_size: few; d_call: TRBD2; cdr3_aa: CASSYAHGGVDEQFF; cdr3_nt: TGTGCCAGCAGTTACGCCCACGGGGGGGTCGATGAGCAGTTCTTC
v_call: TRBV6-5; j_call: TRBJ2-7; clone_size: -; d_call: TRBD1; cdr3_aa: CASSLSGTVNYEQYF; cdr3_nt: TGTGCCAGCAGCCTGTCCGGGACAGTCAACTACGAGCAGTACTTC
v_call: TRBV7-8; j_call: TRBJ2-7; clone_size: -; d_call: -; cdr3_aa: CASSQQSPEQYF; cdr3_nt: TGTGCCAGCAGCCAGCAGTCTCCCGAGCAGTACTTC
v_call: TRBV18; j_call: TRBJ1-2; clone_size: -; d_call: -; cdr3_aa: CASSPPEKVYGYTF; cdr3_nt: TGTGCCAGCTCACCACCGGAGAAGGTCTATGGCTACACCTTC
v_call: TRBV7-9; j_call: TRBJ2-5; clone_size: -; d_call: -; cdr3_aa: CASSPTTQETQYF; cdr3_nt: TGTGCCAGCAGCCCGACAACTCAAGAGACCCAGTACTTC
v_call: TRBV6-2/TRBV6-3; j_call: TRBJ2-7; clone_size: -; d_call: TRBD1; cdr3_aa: CASSLWDRGMYEQYF; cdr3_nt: TGTGCCAGCAGCCTATGGGACAGGGGTATGTACGAGCAGTACTTC
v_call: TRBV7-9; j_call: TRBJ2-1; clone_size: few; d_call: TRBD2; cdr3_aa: CASSPWTSGHNEQFF; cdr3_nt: TGTGCCAGCAGCCCCTGGACTAGCGGGCACAATGAGCAGTTCTTC
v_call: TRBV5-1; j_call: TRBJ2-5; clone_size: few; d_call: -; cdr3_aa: CASSFRGEQETQYF; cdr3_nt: TGCGCCAGCAGCTTTAGGGGGGAACAAGAGACCCAGTACTTC
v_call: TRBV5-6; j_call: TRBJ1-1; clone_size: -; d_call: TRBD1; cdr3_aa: CASRGQTGPEAFF; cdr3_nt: TGTGCCAGCAGGGGACAGACCGGACCTGAAGCTTTCTTT
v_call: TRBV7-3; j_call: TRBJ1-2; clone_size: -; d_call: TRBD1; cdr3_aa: CASSQTGGDGYTF; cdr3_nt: TGTGCCAGCAGCCAAACAGGGGGCGATGGCTACACCTTC
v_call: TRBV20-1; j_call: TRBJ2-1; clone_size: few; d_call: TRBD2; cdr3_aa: CSARGLAANYEQFF; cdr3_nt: TGCAGTGCAAGGGGACTAGCGGCTAACTATGAGCAGTTCTTC
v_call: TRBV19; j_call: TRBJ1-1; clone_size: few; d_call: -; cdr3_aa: CASSEPQGRNTEAFF; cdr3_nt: TGTGCCAGTAGTGAACCACAGGGTAGGAACACTGAAGCTTTCTTT
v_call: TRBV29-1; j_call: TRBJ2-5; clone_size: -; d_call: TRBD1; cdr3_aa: CSVQDRGYLRTQYF; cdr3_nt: TGCAGCGTTCAGGACAGGGGGTATCTGAGGACCCAGTACTTC
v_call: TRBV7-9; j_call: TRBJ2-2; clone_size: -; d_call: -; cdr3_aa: CASSATGITGELFF; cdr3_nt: TGTGCCAGCAGCGCTACAGGGATCACCGGGGAGCTGTTTTTT
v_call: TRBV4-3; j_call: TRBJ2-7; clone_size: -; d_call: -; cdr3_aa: CASSHRIWREQYF; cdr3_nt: TGCGCCAGCAGCCACCGCATCTGGCGCGAGCAGTACTTC
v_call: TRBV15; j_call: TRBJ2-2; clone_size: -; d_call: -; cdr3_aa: CATSKTGEISGELFF; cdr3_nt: TGTGCCACCAGCAAGACTGGCGAAATCTCCGGGGAGCTGTTTTTT
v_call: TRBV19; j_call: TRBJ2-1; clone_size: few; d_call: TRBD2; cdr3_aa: CASSTGLAEYNEQFF; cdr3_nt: TGTGCCAGTAGTACCGGACTAGCTGAATACAATGAGCAGTTCTTC
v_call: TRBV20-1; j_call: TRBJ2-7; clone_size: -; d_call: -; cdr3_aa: CSVGDNSYEQYF; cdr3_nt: TGCAGTGTAGGGGACAACTCCTACGAGCAGTACTTC
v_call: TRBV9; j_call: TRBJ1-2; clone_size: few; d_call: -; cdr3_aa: CASSVEAAYYGYTF; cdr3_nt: TGTGCCAGCAGCGTAGAGGCCGCTTACTATGGCTACACCTTC
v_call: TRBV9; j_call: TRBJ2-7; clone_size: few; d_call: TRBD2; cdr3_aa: CASSGTSGGRFYEQYF; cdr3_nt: TGTGCCAGCAGCGGGACTAGCGGGGGCCGTTTCTACGAGCAGTACTTC
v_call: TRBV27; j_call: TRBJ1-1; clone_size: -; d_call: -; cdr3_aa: CASSLGSWGGEAFF; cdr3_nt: TGTGCCAGCAGTTTAGGCAGTTGGGGTGGTGAAGCTTTCTTT
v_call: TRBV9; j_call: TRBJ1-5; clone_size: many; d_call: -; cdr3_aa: CASSEIGNQPQHF; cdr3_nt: TGTGCCAGCAGCGAGATTGGGAATCAGCCCCAGCATTTT
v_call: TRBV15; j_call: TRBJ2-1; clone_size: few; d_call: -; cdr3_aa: CATSRADGVNEQFF; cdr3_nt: TGTGCCACCAGCAGAGCCGACGGGGTGAATGAGCAGTTCTTC
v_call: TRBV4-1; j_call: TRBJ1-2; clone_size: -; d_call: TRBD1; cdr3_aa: CASSEMTGDYYGYTF; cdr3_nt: TGCGCCAGCAGCGAAATGACAGGGGATTACTATGGCTACACCTTC
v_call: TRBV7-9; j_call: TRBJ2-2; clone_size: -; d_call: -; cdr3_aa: CASSSGQGLSGELFF; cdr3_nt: TGTGCCAGCAGCTCTGGCCAGGGGCTCTCCGGGGAGCTGTTTTTT